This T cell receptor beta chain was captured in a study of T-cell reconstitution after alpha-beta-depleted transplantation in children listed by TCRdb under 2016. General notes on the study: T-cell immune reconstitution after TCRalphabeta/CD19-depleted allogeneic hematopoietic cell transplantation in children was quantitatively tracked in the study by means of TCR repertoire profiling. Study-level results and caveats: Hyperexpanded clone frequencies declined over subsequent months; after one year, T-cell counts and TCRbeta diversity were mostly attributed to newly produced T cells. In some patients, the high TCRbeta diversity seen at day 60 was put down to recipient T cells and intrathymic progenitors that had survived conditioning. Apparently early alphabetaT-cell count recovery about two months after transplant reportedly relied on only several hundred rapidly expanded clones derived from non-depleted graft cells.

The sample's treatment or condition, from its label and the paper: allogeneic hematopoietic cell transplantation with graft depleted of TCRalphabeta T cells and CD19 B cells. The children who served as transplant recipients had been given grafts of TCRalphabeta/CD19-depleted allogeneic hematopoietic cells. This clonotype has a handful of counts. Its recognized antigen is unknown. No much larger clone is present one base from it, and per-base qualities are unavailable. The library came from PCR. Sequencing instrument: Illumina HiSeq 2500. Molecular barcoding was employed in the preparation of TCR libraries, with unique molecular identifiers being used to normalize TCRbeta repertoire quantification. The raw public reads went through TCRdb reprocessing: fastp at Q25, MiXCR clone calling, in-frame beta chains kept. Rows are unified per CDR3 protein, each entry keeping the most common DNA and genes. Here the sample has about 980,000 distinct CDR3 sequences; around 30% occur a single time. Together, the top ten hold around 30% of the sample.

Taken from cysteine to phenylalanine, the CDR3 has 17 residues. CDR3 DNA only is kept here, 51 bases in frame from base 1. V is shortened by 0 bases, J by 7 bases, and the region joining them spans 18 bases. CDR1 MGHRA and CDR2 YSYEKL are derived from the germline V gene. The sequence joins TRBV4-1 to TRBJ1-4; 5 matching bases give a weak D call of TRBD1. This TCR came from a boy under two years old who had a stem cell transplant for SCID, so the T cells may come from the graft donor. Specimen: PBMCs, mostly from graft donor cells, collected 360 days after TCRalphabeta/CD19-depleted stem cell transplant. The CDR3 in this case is CASSQEAVWGGGEKLFF. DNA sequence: TGCGCCAGCAGCCAAGAGGCCGTGTGGGGGGGTGGTGAAAAACTGTTTTTT.